These 17 T cell receptor beta chains came from one sample sequenced in a study of blood T cell repertoires in COVID-19. The protocol was immunoSEQ multiplex PCR, while the TCRdb copy is restricted to in-frame clones and leaves out a portion. The table has roughly 37,000 clones, more than 60% seen once. The source material was peripheral blood. Source of these receptors: a man between 60 and 75 years old with active COVID-19.

The chain uses TRBV28 and TRBJ2-3; 8 nucleotides align to TRBD1. Germline V gene data show CDR1 as MDHEN and CDR2 as SYDVKM. The CDR3 sequence is 14 residues long. With V trimmed by 5 bases and J by 4 bases, 5 bases remained unmatched. CDR3 in DNA: TGTGCCAGCAGTCCCGGGACAGGATCAGATACGCAGTATTTT. Encoded protein: CASSPGTGSDTQYF.

The rearrangement links TRBV9 to TRBJ2-1; D is possibly TRBD2 (6 bases). Deletions cut 0 bases from V and 7 bases from J, with 11 bases between. The CDR3 is made up of 14 amino acids. Per the germline V gene, CDR1 is SGDLS and CDR2 is YYNGEE. The CDR3 DNA reads TGTGCCAGCAGCGTAGGACTAGGTCGGAATGAGCAGTTCTTC. Protein sequence: CASSVGLGRNEQFF.

This chain joins TRBV28 and TRBJ1-2, with a possible D match to TRBD1 (5 bases). Germline values: CDR1 MDHEN, CDR2 SYDVKM. V lost 2 bases to trimming and J lost 7 bases, with 17 bases between them. The CDR3 contains 15 residues. CDR3 protein: CASSLREGILLGYTF. In DNA form, the CDR3 reads TGTGCCAGCAGTTTAAGGGAGGGGATCCTCCTTGGCTACACCTTC.

The rearrangement uses TRBV5-6 and TRBJ2-3, with 8 bases identical to TRBD2. Per germline, CDR1 SGHDT and CDR2 YYEEEE. The length of the CDR3 is 16 residues. Unmatched junction bases numbered 9, after V lost 5 bases and J lost 1 base. CDR3 region: CASRGGPSGRTDTQYF. DNA of the CDR3: TGTGCCAGCAGGGGGGGACCTAGCGGGCGCACAGATACGCAGTATTTT. Full variable domain (remainder filled in from reference TRBV5-6 and TRBJ2-3): DAGVTQSPTHLIKTRGQQVTLRCSPKSGHDTVSWYQQALGQGPQFIFQYYEEEERQRGNFPDRFSGHQFPNYSSELNVNALLLGDSALYLCASRGGPSGRTDTQYFGPGTRLTVL.

The V call is TRBV7-2, the J call TRBJ2-7, with D perhaps TRBD2 (5 bases). The CDR3 runs to 14 residues. From germline, CDR1 is SGHTA and CDR2 FQGNSA. Trimming cost V 0 bases and J 3 bases, with 9 bases left between them. The CDR3 coding sequence is TGTGCCAGCAGCTTAGCGCAGGCGGGCTACGAGCAGTACTTC. Translation: CASSLAQAGYEQYF.

The rearrangement uses TRBV28 and TRBJ2-7; TRBD1 is a possible D gene (5 bases). The V end lost 7 bases, the J end lost 4 bases, and 17 bases lay between the germline ends. CDR3 size: 14 residues. Germline CDR1 reads MDHEN; CDR2 reads SYDVKM. In DNA, the CDR3 is TGTGCCAGCACCCCTTATAAAGGGGCTTACGAGCAGTACTTC. Translated: CASTPYKGAYEQYF.

The CDR3 is CAWSPSAGKTKQYF. The CDR3 nucleotides are TGTGCCTGGAGTCCCTCAGCGGGGAAAACGAAGCAGTACTTC. The rearrangement links TRBV30 to TRBJ2-7, with 7 bases that match TRBD2. The CDR3 runs 14 residues. J was trimmed by 8 bases and V by 2 bases; bases with no gene match: 12. In germline, CDR1 is GTSNPN, CDR2 SVGIG (reference sequence). The variable domain in full, completed from reference TRBV30 and TRBJ2-7, reads SQTIHQWPATLVQPVGSPLSLECTVEGTSNPNLYWYRQAAGRGLQLLFYSVGIGQISSEVPQNLSASRPQDRQFILSSKKLLLSDSGFYLCAWSPSAGKTKQYFGPGTRLTVT.

This chain uses TRBV24-1 with TRBJ1-2; the D gene is possibly TRBD1 (5 bases). The V end was cut by 6 bases, the J end by 1 base, with 17 bases between. The germline gives CDR1 KGHDR, CDR2 SFDVKD. This CDR3 has 16 amino acids. The CDR3 sequence is CATSRTGPRGNYGYTF. For the CDR3, the DNA is TGTGCCACCAGTCGAACGGGTCCTAGGGGTAACTATGGCTACACCTTC.

The gene calls are TRBV7-2 and TRBJ2-3; 8 bases are shared with TRBD2. This CDR3 has 16 residues. CDR1 and CDR2 (germline): SGHTA, FQGNSA. The junction had 13 bases not matched to a gene; V was cut back by 7 bases and J by 4 bases. Here the CDR3 reads CASTKGSGGASDTQYF. The CDR3 region has the DNA TGTGCCAGCACCAAAGGGAGCGGGGGCGCCTCAGATACGCAGTATTTT.

This clone was detected a few times. The V and J genes are TRBV19 and TRBJ2-7, with D perhaps matching TRBD2 (6 bases). Per the germline V gene, CDR1 is LNHDA and CDR2 is SQIVND (reference sequence). The CDR3 length is 14 residues. Trimming stripped 5 bases from V and 1 base from J, with 12 bases between. The chain's CDR3 is CASSRTGVSYEQYF. DNA for the CDR3: TGTGCCAGTAGTCGGACGGGGGTATCCTACGAGCAGTACTTC.

The chain recombines TRBV5-6 with TRBJ2-3; D ambiguous. The CDR3 length is 14 residues. V dropped 4 bases and J dropped 0 bases, with 9 bases sitting between them. Germline CDR1 is SGHDT and CDR2 is YYEEEE. The CDR3 here is CASSRTGSTDTQYF. The CDR3 DNA follows: TGTGCCAGCAGCCGAACTGGTAGCACAGATACGCAGTATTTT.

The V and J genes are TRBV6-2 or TRBV6-3 and TRBJ2-7; possibly TRBD1 for D (5 bases). This CDR3 has 14 amino acids. Germline CDR1 reads MNHEY; CDR2 reads SVGEGT. Trimming stripped 6 bases from V and 6 bases from J, with 18 bases between. As DNA, the CDR3 is TGTGCCAGCAGCCCGGACACCGCCAGGGTCGAGCAGTACTTC. Protein product: CASSPDTARVEQYF.

The chain recombines TRBV18 with TRBJ2-3; 11 bases map to TRBD2. Germline CDR1 and CDR2: KGHSH and LQKENI. This CDR3 region has 16 residues. Losses at the gene ends were 2 bases for V and 0 bases for J; bases not matched to a gene: 1. DNA of the CDR3: TGTGCCAGCTCACCAGGGACTAGCGGAAGCACAGATACGCAGTATTTT. This encodes CASSPGTSGSTDTQYF.

The rearrangement uses TRBV5-4 and TRBJ1-1; D unclear. Germline CDR1 is SGHNT and CDR2 is YYREEE (reference sequence). The CDR3 runs 15 residues. The germline V and J ends were trimmed by 0 bases and 2 bases, with 11 bases remaining between them. CDR3 sequence reads: CASSLDSGPNTEAFF. CDR3 coding DNA: TGTGCCAGCAGCTTGGATAGCGGCCCTAACACTGAAGCTTTCTTT.

This clone is a singleton in its sample. The rearrangement links TRBV11-2 to TRBJ2-1, with D possibly being TRBD1 (6 bases). The V gene lost 1 base and the J gene lost 10 bases, with 8 bases spanning the gap. This CDR3 contains 12 residues. Germline CDR1 SGHAT, CDR2 FQNNGV. The DNA for the CDR3 is TGTGCCAGCAGCTTAGTGAGGGGGGAGCAGTTCTTC. Translation: CASSLVRGEQFF.

The CDR3 loop reads CASSLSGGSYNEQFF. CDR3 coding DNA: TGTGCCAGCAGCTTAAGCGGGGGCTCCTACAATGAGCAGTTCTTC. This chain links TRBV7-8 with TRBJ2-1; 8 bases line up with TRBD2. Losses at the gene ends were 2 bases for V and 0 bases for J; bases not matched to a gene: 0. In germline, CDR1 is SGHVS, CDR2 FQNEAQ. The CDR3 totals 15 residues.

The chain combines TRBV19 with TRBJ2-7; TRBD1 matches 10 bases. In germline, CDR1 is LNHDA, CDR2 SQIVND (reference sequence). This CDR3 contains 15 residues. With 4 bases clipped from V and 6 bases from J, the junction kept 9 bases outside the gene matches. CDR3 nucleotide sequence: TGTGCCAGTAGTACAACCGGGACAGGGGCCCGCGAGCAGTACTTC. Translating it yields CASSTTGTGAREQYF. The full variable domain, with the rest looked up from reference TRBV19 and TRBJ2-7, is DGGITQSPKYLFRKEGQNVTLSCEQNLNHDAMYWYRQDPGQGLRLIYYSQIVNDFQKGDIAEGYSVSREKKESFPLTVTSAQKNPTAFYLCASSTTGTGAREQYFGPGTRLTVT.